What follows are 2 T cell receptor beta chains derived from one specimen sequenced in a study of persistence of HIV-infected CD4 T cells. Their specific antigens are unknown. The libraries were made with immunoSEQ version 4 in survey mode. TCRdb keeps only in-frame clones here, not all; method: immunoSEQ multiplex PCR. This table holds about 43,000 clones, 78% found once. Cells were stimulated with overlapping HIV-1 Gag 15-mer peptides. Sorted nonresponding memory CD4+ T cells were CD40L-negative, CD69-negative, CD45RO-high. The specimen comprised CD4+ T cells sorted from PBMCs after roughly 19-hour stimulation, sampled from a patient who received antiretroviral therapy. These TCRs come from an adult man with HIV who was CMV-seropositive.

This chain links TRBV7-9 with TRBJ1-2; D gene uncertain. Germline V CDR1 and CDR2: SEHNR, FQNEAQ (reference sequence). The CDR3 has 13 residues. Trimming took 1 base from V and 6 from J, leaving 9 bases between them. The CDR3 region has the DNA TGTGCCAGCAGCTTAGGACCTATGAATGGCTACACCTTC. It translates to CASSLGPMNGYTF.

This clone was picked up one time. In the same sample, other DNA sequences code for this CDR3. This chain joins TRBV2 and TRBJ1-5; no definite D call. V was clipped by 1 base and J by 2 bases, with 0 bases between them. This CDR3 region has 12 residues. In germline, CDR1 is SNHLY, CDR2 FYNNEI. The CDR3 DNA reads as TGTGCCAGCAGTGAAGGCAATCAGCCCCAGCATTTT. This sequence encodes CASSEGNQPQHF.